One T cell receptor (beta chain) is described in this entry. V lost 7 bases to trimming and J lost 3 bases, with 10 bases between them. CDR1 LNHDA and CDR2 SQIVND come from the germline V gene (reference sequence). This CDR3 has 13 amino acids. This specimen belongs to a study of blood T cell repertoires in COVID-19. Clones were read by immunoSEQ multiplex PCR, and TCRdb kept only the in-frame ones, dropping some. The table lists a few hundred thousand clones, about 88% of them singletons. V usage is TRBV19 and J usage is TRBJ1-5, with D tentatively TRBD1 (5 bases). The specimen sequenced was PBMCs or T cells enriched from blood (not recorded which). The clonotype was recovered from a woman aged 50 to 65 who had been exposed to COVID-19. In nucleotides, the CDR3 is TGTGCCAGTAATGGGGGACTCAATCAGCCCCAGCATTTT. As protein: CASNGGLNQPQHF.